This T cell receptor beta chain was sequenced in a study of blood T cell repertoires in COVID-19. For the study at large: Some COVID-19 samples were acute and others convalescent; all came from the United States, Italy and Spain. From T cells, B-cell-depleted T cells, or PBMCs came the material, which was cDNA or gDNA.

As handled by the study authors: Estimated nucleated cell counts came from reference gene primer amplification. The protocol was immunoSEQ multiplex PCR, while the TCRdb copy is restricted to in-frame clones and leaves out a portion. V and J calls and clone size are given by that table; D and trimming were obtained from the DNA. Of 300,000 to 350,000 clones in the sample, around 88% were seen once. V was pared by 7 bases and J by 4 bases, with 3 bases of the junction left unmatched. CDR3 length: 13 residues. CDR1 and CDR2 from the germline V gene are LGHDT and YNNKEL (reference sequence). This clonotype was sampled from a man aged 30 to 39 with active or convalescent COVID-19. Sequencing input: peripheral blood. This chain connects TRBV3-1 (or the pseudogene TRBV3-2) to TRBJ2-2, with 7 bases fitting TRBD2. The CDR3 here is CASTPGGTGELFF. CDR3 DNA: TGTGCCAGCACCCCGGGGGGCACCGGGGAGCTGTTTTTT.